A single count supports the clone carrying this T cell receptor beta chain. Antigen: not known. The sample is drawn from a study of shared clonotypes between healthy human individuals. Study observations and caveats: Naive subsets generally had larger estimated richness than memory subsets.

Unmatched junction bases numbered 7, after V lost 0 bases and J lost 10 bases. Germline V gives CDR1 MNHEY, CDR2 SVGAGI. CDR3 length equals 16 residues. The assay used deep level. Sequencing used immunoSEQ multiplex PCR; TCRdb keeps in-frame clones, though not all of them. The sample lists nearly 1,000,000 clones, approximately 80% occurring once. This chain joins TRBV6-5 and TRBJ1-6, with 9 positions matching TRBD1. Specimen: memory CD4+ T cells sorted from blood. As for subset: CD45RA-negative fraction. The clonotype comes from a young man in good health. The CDR3 loop reads CASSYSIQGAASPLHF. In DNA form, the CDR3 reads TGTGCCAGCAGTTACTCGATACAGGGGGCGGCCTCACCCCTCCACTTT.